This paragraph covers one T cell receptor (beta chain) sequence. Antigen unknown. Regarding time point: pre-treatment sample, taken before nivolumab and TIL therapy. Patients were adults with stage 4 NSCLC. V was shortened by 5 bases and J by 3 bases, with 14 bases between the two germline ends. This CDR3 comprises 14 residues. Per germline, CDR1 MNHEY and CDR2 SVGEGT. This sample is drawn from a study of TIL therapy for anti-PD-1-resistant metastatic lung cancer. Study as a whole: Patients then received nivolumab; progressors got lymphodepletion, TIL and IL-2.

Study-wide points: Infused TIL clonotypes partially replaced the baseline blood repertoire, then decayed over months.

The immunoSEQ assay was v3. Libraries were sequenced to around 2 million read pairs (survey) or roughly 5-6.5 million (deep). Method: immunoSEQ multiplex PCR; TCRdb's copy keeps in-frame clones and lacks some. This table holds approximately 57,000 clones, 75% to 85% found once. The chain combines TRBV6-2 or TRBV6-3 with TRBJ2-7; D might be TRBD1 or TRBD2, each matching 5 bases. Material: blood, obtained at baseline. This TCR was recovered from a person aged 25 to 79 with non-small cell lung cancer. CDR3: CASSPGTESYEQYF. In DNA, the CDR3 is TGTGCCAGCAGTCCAGGGACGGAAAGCTACGAGCAGTACTTC.